The sequence of this T cell receptor (beta chain) was determined in a study of type 1 regulatory T cells (dated by TCRdb to the early 2020s). Turning to the overall study: The study characterized an in vitro protocol that generated a Tr1-enriched, alloantigen-specific CD4 T cell product named T-allo10. T-allo10 was under clinical evaluation in patients with hematological malignancies receiving allogeneic hematopoietic stem cell transplantation.

Relative to germline, V is missing 5 bases and J is missing 3 bases, with 4 bases of the junction outside any gene match. There are 13 amino acids in the CDR3, from cysteine to phenylalanine inclusive. Only CDR3 DNA remains: 39 bases, in frame from the first base. Via the germline V gene (reference sequence), CDR1 is LNHDA and CDR2 SQIVND. T-allo10 cells derived from donors were reported to be host alloantigen-specific and anergic, and to suppress in an alloantigen-specific manner. TCRdb lists the instrument as Illumina MiSeq. The raw public data were reprocessed by TCRdb itself: fastp quality trimming at Q25, MiXCR clonotype calling, in-frame beta chains only. When rows share a CDR3 protein, they turn into one entry using the most common DNA and genes. The sample includes over 55,000 distinct CDR3 sequences, with about 62% observed a single time. About 8% of the sample is held by the ten biggest clonotypes.

In the case of this clonotype: Its specific antigen is unknown. No base quality information exists; no much larger clone differs at one position.

This sequence originates from a human donor in good health. Recombination joined TRBV19 with TRBJ2-7, and 7 junction bases match TRBD1. The source material was cultured T cells, either the whole culture or a sorted T cell fraction (not recorded which). The cell subset or site label corresponds to: Tr1-enriched cell product generated in vitro against host alloantigens. Here is the DNA: TGTGCCAGTAGTGATGGGACAGACTACGAGCAGTACTTC. Its coded protein is CASSDGTDYEQYF.